The 27 T cell receptor beta chains in this list originate from one sample, sequenced in a study of CD8+ T cells in alopecia areata. Following extraction, RNA underwent reverse transcription to cDNA, which served as the sequencing template. Sequencing used immunoSEQ multiplex PCR; TCRdb keeps in-frame clones, though not all of them. The data contain around 270,000 clones, roughly 64% of them singletons. The sample's treatment: oral pan-JAK inhibitor, 5-10 mg twice daily. The sample was CD4+ T cells sorted from blood, taken at week 24, from a patient treated with tofacitinib. Receptor source: a human donor with alopecia areata.

The gene calls are TRBV5-6 and TRBJ1-5; D gene unclear. The germline V gene has CDR1 SGHDT and CDR2 YYEEEE. This CDR3 comprises 17 residues. V was trimmed by 1 base and J by 1 base, leaving 15 bases between them. The CDR3 DNA reads TGTGCCAGCAGCTTGCGAGGGCCCCGTTTCAGCAATCAGCCCCAGCATTTT. This gives the protein CASSLRGPRFSNQPQHF.

The rearrangement uses TRBV4-1 and TRBJ2-2; D is perhaps TRBD1 (5 bases). V lost 1 base to trimming and J lost 3 bases, with 15 bases between them. This CDR3 has 17 residues. The germline V gene encodes CDR1 MGHRA and CDR2 YSYEKL. The chain's CDR3 is CASSQVSGRRDTGELFF. As DNA, the CDR3 is TGCGCCAGCAGCCAAGTCTCAGGGCGGAGAGACACCGGGGAGCTGTTTTTT.

This clone was seen a handful of times. The gene calls are TRBV6-1 and TRBJ1-5, with D tentatively TRBD1 (5 bases). There are 13 residues in the CDR3. Germline assignment: CDR1 MNHNS and CDR2 SASEGT. Deletions cut 4 bases from V and 5 bases from J, with 9 bases between. The CDR3 nucleotides are TGTGCCAGCAGTGGGGGGGGGTATCAGCCCCAGCATTTT. Residues: CASSGGGYQPQHF.

This clone has a handful of counts. The genes are TRBV7-2 and TRBJ2-1; 13 bases line up with TRBD2. Germline trimming cut 5 bases from V and 8 bases from J; bases unmatched to any gene: 9. The CDR3 runs to 16 residues. CDR1 is SGHTA and CDR2 is FQGNSA in the germline V gene. CDR3 sequence: CASSPRGLAGVDEQFF. The DNA of the CDR3 is TGTGCCAGCAGCCCCCGAGGACTAGCGGGGGTTGATGAGCAGTTCTTC.

V usage is TRBV29-1 and J usage is TRBJ1-1, with D maybe TRBD1 (5 bases). Germline-derived CDR1 and CDR2 are SQVTM and ANQGSEA. V was clipped by 7 bases and J by 6 bases, with 12 bases between them. The CDR3 has 11 amino acids. CDR3 in amino acids: CSAGAGSEAFF. CDR3 nucleotides: TGCAGCGCCGGGGCAGGCTCTGAAGCTTTCTTT.

The sample holds a few counts of this clone. The chain joins TRBV7-9 to TRBJ2-4; TRBD1 agrees at 7 bases. This CDR3 is built from 16 residues. V shed 4 bases, J shed 1 base, and the junction held 7 bases outside the gene matches. Germline CDR1 reads SEHNR; CDR2 reads FQNEAQ (reference sequence). Here the CDR3 DNA reads TGTGCCAGCAGCTCCCGCGACAGGGACGCCAAAAACATTCAGTACTTC. Protein: CASSSRDRDAKNIQYF.

The chain employs TRBV30 and TRBJ2-6; TRBD2 matches 8 bases. The CDR3 spans 16 residues. V gave up 7 bases and J gave up 1 base; unmatched junction bases: 9. Germline CDR1 is GTSNPN and CDR2 is SVGIG (reference sequence). The CDR3 loop reads CASTSGGTSGANVLTF. As DNA, the CDR3 is TGTGCCTCCACCTCGGGAGGGACGTCTGGGGCCAACGTCCTGACTTTC.

The chain employs TRBV5-1 and TRBJ1-5; D uncertain. CDR3 length: 13 amino acids. V was trimmed by 4 bases and J by 0 bases, leaving 5 bases between them. CDR1 SGHRS and CDR2 YFSETQ come from the germline V gene. CDR3 sequence (DNA): TGCGCCAGCAGCGTGATTAGCAATCAGCCCCAGCATTTT. This codes for CASSVISNQPQHF.

This sequence joins TRBV2 and TRBJ2-5; no definite D call. This CDR3 region has 12 residues. V shed 7 bases and J shed 4 bases, with 10 bases lying between them. CDR1 and CDR2 (germline): SNHLY, FYNNEI. The CDR3 loop reads CASTTSLETQYF. The CDR3 DNA sequence: TGTGCCAGCACCACAAGCTTAGAGACCCAGTACTTC.

This chain connects TRBV10-3 to TRBJ1-5, with D possibly matching TRBD1 (5 bases). V dropped 0 bases and J dropped 2 bases, with 8 bases sitting between them. Germline V gene data show CDR1 as ENHRY and CDR2 as SYGVKD. The CDR3 runs 15 residues. CDR3 sequence (DNA): TGTGCCATCAGTGAGTCGGGGCAGGGCAATCAGCCCCAGCATTTT. Encoded protein: CAISESGQGNQPQHF.

This chain links TRBV14 with TRBJ2-1; either TRBD1 or TRBD2 may supply D (7 bases each). V gave up 5 bases and J gave up 6 bases, with 29 bases separating them. The CDR3 is 19 amino acids. Germline values: CDR1 SGHDN, CDR2 FVKESK. As DNA, the CDR3 is TGTGCCAGCAGCTTATCCGAGGGGGCTAGCGGCTATACCCGCAATGAGCAGTTCTTC. As protein: CASSLSEGASGYTRNEQFF.

The chain links TRBV2 to TRBJ2-3, with D unresolved. The ends were cut back, 4 bases at V and 0 bases at J, with 8 bases in the middle. CDR1 is SNHLY and CDR2 is FYNNEI in the germline V gene. This CDR3 region has 14 residues. This CDR3 is CASSGSMSTDTQYF. The CDR3 nucleotides are TGTGCCAGCAGTGGATCCATGAGCACAGATACGCAGTATTTT.

This clone was recorded a few times. V usage is TRBV19 and J usage is TRBJ1-4; 7 bases match TRBD1. V shed 5 bases, J shed 6 bases, and the junction held 9 bases outside the gene matches. The CDR3 sequence is 15 residues long. CDR1 is LNHDA, CDR2 SQIVND, per germline (reference sequence). The CDR3 bases are TGTGCCAGTAGTGAAACAGGGGTCGGAGATGAAAAACTGTTTTTT. This sequence encodes CASSETGVGDEKLFF.

The chain uses TRBV15 and TRBJ2-1; D may be TRBD2 (5 bases). Trimming cost V 2 bases and J 7 bases, with 18 bases left between them. This CDR3 is built from 16 residues. Germline CDR1 is LNHNV and CDR2 is YYDKDF (reference sequence). CDR3 sequence reads: CATSRNSLLSGNEQFF. The CDR3 nucleotides read TGTGCCACCAGCAGAAATAGCCTCCTCTCGGGAAATGAGCAGTTCTTC.

This chain uses TRBV28 with TRBJ2-5; D unclear. Trimming left V 3 bases short and J 5 bases short, with 7 bases between. The CDR3 runs 12 residues. Germline values: CDR1 MDHEN, CDR2 SYDVKM. CDR3 residues: CASSFPGETQYF. As DNA, the CDR3 is TGTGCCAGCAGTTTCCCTGGGGAGACCCAGTACTTC.

V usage is TRBV25-1 and J usage is TRBJ1-2; D is unresolved. The CDR3 sequence is 16 residues long. CDR1 and CDR2 (germline): MGHDK, SYGVNS. V was pared by 2 bases and J by 6 bases, with 19 bases between. CDR3 residues: CASSELTGPRRNGYTF. DNA of the CDR3: TGTGCCAGCAGTGAACTCACCGGGCCCCGACGTAATGGCTACACCTTC.

This clone was picked up a small number of times. The chain carries TRBV29-1 and TRBJ2-2; 7 bases align to TRBD1. This CDR3 has 14 residues. Germline-derived CDR1 and CDR2 are SQVTM and ANQGSEA. V shed 7 bases and J 0 bases; nucleotides not matched to a gene: 5. CDR3 amino acids: CSAQTGTNTGELFF. The CDR3 DNA follows: TGCAGCGCCCAGACAGGGACGAACACCGGGGAGCTGTTTTTT.

This clone was counted a few times. V gene TRBV5-6 combines with J gene TRBJ2-5; weak D call: TRBD2 (5 bases). The CDR3 sequence is 11 residues long. Germline V lookup: CDR1 SGHDT, CDR2 YYEEEE. Trimming shortened V by 6 bases and J by 5 bases, and 8 bases separated the two germline ends. The CDR3 DNA sequence: TGTGCCAGCAACAGAGGGGAGACCCAGTACTTC. This sequence encodes CASNRGETQYF.

This clone has more than one count but fewer than ten. This chain connects TRBV29-1 to TRBJ1-1, with 7 nucleotides matching TRBD1. V was pared by 3 bases and J by 3 bases, with 7 bases of the junction left unmatched. This CDR3 comprises 14 residues. Looked up from germline, CDR1 is SQVTM and CDR2 is ANQGSEA. The CDR3 DNA follows: TGCAGCGTTGAGAGACAGGGACCTCACACTGAAGCTTTCTTT. It codes for CSVERQGPHTEAFF.

The chain employs TRBV27 and TRBJ1-1; a weak D match, TRBD1 (5 bases). The CDR3 is 13 amino acids. Looked up from germline, CDR1 is MNHEY and CDR2 is SMNVEV (reference sequence). V lost 4 bases to trimming and J lost 0 bases, with 6 bases between them. CDR3 coding DNA: TGTGCCAGCAGTTGGGGGATGAACACTGAAGCTTTCTTT. Protein product: CASSWGMNTEAFF.

The chain combines TRBV9 with TRBJ2-7; D may correspond to TRBD1 or TRBD2 (5 bases each). Germline values: CDR1 SGDLS, CDR2 YYNGEE. The CDR3 spans 14 residues. The V end lost 3 bases, the J end lost 0 bases, and 10 bases lay between the germline ends. The DNA for the CDR3 is TGTGCCAGCAGCGGCCGGGACGACTCCTACGAGCAGTACTTC. Protein product: CASSGRDDSYEQYF.

V is TRBV9 and J is TRBJ2-2; D may correspond to TRBD1 or TRBD2 (6 bases each). The length of the CDR3 is 15 residues. Trimming removed 0 bases from V and 6 bases from J, with 12 bases in between. Germline V lookup: CDR1 SGDLS, CDR2 YYNGEE. CDR3 sequence: CASSVEGGLSGELFF. DNA of the CDR3: TGTGCCAGCAGCGTAGAGGGGGGACTCTCCGGGGAGCTGTTTTTT.

This chain links TRBV2 with TRBJ2-5, with D perhaps TRBD2 (6 bases). Germline CDR1 SNHLY, CDR2 FYNNEI. The CDR3 has 14 amino acids. V lost 2 bases and J 6 bases, leaving 13 bases between the germline ends. CDR3 region: CASSESRGGQTQYF. The CDR3 nucleotides are TGTGCCAGCAGTGAATCGAGGGGAGGACAGACCCAGTACTTC.

V usage is TRBV4-3 and J usage is TRBJ1-2, with 9 bases identical to TRBD1. CDR1 is LGHNA and CDR2 is YSLEER in the germline V gene. CDR3 size: 16 residues. The V segment lost 1 base and the J segment 7 bases; nucleotides outside the gene matches: 10. CDR3 in DNA: TGCGCCAGCAGCCAAGGTCGGTTCTCGGACAGGGGTGGCTACACCTTC. Translation: CASSQGRFSDRGGYTF.

The chain recombines TRBV7-9 with TRBJ1-1, with a tentative D call TRBD1 (6 bases). Trimming removed 4 bases from V and 8 bases from J, with 14 bases in between. The CDR3 is 13 amino acids. Germline CDR1 reads SEHNR; CDR2 reads FQNEAQ (reference sequence). CDR3 residues: CASSSQDRTEAFF. DNA of the CDR3: TGTGCCAGCAGCTCCCAAGACAGGACGGAAGCTTTCTTT.

The rearrangement links TRBV7-3 to TRBJ2-2, with TRBD1 identical over 8 bases. This CDR3 contains 15 residues. The J segment lost 7 bases and the V segment lost 5 bases, leaving 9 bases of the junction unmatched. Germline CDR1 SGHTA, CDR2 FQGTGA. CDR3 sequence reads: CASSPDREIFGELFF. The CDR3 bases are TGTGCCAGCAGCCCGGACAGGGAAATCTTCGGGGAGCTGTTTTTT. Supplemented by reference TRBV7-3 and TRBJ2-2, the full variable domain reads GAGVSQTPSNKVTEKGKYVELRCDPISGHTALYWYRQSLGQGPEFLIYFQGTGAADDSGLPNDRFFAVRPEGSVSTLKIQRTERGDSAVYLCASSPDREIFGELFFGEGSRLTVL.

At least ten counts were recorded for this clone. The chain joins TRBV28 to TRBJ2-5; TRBD1 or TRBD2 may be the D gene (6 bases each). Germline-derived CDR1 and CDR2 are MDHEN and SYDVKM. The CDR3 is made up of 14 amino acids. V gave up 5 bases and J gave up 0 bases, with 10 bases separating them. This chain's CDR3 is CASSEGGNQETQYF. CDR3 nucleotide sequence: TGTGCCAGCAGTGAGGGGGGCAACCAAGAGACCCAGTACTTC.